The clone carrying this T cell receptor (beta chain) was found many times. Looked up from germline, CDR1 is MGHRA and CDR2 is YSYEKL. Deletions cut 0 bases from V and 1 base from J, with 9 bases between. The CDR3 is made up of 16 amino acids. Unique molecular identifiers were incorporated during preparation of the TCRbeta library. TCRdb redid the calling of the PCR reads with MiXCR, one entry per CDR3 protein. The table includes 250,000 to 350,000 distinct CDR3 sequences, about a tenth detected once. The data were taken from a study of T-cell reconstitution after alpha-beta-depleted transplantation in children.

Sample: PBMCs from the stem cell graft donor, taken from the stem cell graft. This sequence joins TRBV4-1 and TRBJ2-2; D gene uncertain. The receptor was derived from a human donor who donated a stem cell graft to a child with SCID. The CDR3 DNA reads as TGCGCCAGCAGCCAAGACGTGCTTTGGAACACCGGGGAGCTGTTTTTT. This sequence encodes CASSQDVLWNTGELFF.